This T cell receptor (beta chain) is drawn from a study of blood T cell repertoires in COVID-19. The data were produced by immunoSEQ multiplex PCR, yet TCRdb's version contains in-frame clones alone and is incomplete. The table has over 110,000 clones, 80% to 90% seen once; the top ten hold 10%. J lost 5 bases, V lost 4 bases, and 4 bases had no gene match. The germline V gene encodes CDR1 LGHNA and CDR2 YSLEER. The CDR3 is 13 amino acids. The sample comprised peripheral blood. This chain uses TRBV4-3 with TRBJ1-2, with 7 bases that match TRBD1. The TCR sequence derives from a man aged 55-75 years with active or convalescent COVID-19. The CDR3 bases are TGCGCCAGCAGCCCAACAGGGGATTATGGCTACACCTTC. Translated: CASSPTGDYGYTF.